These 5 T cell receptor beta chains share one sample of origin, sequenced in a study of Graves' ophthalmopathy and Graves' hyperthyroidism. Amplification from RNA transcripts yielded the TCR beta CDR3 regions. First-round RT-PCR with HTBI primers preceded a second-round multiplex PCR. Each CDR3 protein is one row after TCRdb ran MiXCR on the multiplex PCR reads. The table shows about 700,000 distinct CDR3 sequences, with roughly two fifths occurring only once. Sequencing was carried out using peripheral blood. The origin of the receptors is an adult man with Graves' ophthalmopathy.

J is TRBJ2-7 and V is TRBV10-3; possible D gene TRBD2, 6 bases. CDR3 length equals 13 residues. CDR1 ENHRY and CDR2 SYGVKD come from the germline V gene. The V end was cut by 10 bases, the J end by 0 bases, with 13 bases between. The CDR3 DNA reads as TGTGCCAGTAGGAATAGCGGCTCCTACGAGCAGTACTTC. It translates to CASRNSGSYEQYF.

Many counts were recorded for this clonotype. The gene calls are TRBV10-2 and TRBJ1-6; TRBD1 is a possible D gene (6 bases). V was shortened by 7 bases and J by 14 bases, with 12 bases between the two germline ends. CDR1 and CDR2 (germline): WSHSY, SAAADI. The CDR3 runs 11 residues. CDR3 residues: CASTGGRSLHF. The CDR3 DNA is TGCGCCAGCACCGGGGGCCGGTCCCTCCACTTT.

This clonotype showed up just a few times. One end of the junction varies from germline; a read error may be responsible. V usage is TRBV10-3 and J usage is TRBJ2-7, with 7 bases matching TRBD2. The CDR3 is 16 residues long. Germline loops: CDR1 ENHRY, CDR2 SYGVKD. The DNA for the CDR3 is TGTGCCAGCAGTTACCTGGGGGGGAGCGCCTCCTACGAGCAGTACTTC. Protein: CASSYLGGSASYEQYF.

V is TRBV20-1 and J is TRBJ2-7; 12 nucleotides match TRBD2. The CDR3 has 15 residues. Germline CDR1 and CDR2: DFQATT and SNEGSKA (reference sequence). The V segment lost 6 bases and the J segment 4 bases; nucleotides outside the gene matches: 10. CDR3 DNA sequence: TGCAGTGCCGCGCGATCTAGCGGGAGGGCATACGAGCAGTACTTC. Translating gives CSAARSSGRAYEQYF.

CDR3: CASKGLAPGELFF. CDR3 coding DNA: TGTGCCAGCAAGGGACTAGCCCCCGGGGAGCTGTTTTTT. The chain employs TRBV2 and TRBJ2-2; 9 bases line up with TRBD2. The CDR3 extends over 13 amino acids. CDR1 is SNHLY and CDR2 is FYNNEI in the germline V gene. V shed 7 bases, J shed 6 bases, and the junction held 3 bases outside the gene matches.